The clone carrying this TCR beta chain came up many times. MiXCR, applied by TCRdb to the RT-PCR reads, yields one record per CDR3 protein. The repertoire includes 650,000 to 800,000 distinct CDR3 sequences, 14% of them detected once, and 3% to 4.5% sits in the top ten. CDR1 is ENHRY and CDR2 is SYGVKD in the germline V gene. The CDR3 runs 13 residues. Germline trimming cut 6 bases from V and 6 bases from J; bases unmatched to any gene: 5. Material for sequencing was memory CD4+ T cells from blood. The chain links TRBV10-3 to TRBJ1-1, with 9 bases identical to TRBD1. This TCR was recovered from a female donor in good health, serving as a healthy control. The DNA of the CDR3 is TGTGCCATCAGGGGACAGGGAAATTCTGAAGCTTTCTTT. As protein: CAIRGQGNSEAFF.